These 28 T cell receptor beta chains were sequenced from one sample in a study of cytomegalovirus exposure and HLA in healthy donors. In the PCR, 60 Vbeta and 13 Jbeta primers were used. Repertoires were generated with immunoSEQ multiplex PCR, while TCRdb's copy carries only in-frame clones and drops some. The sample comprises fewer than 250,000 clones, 70% to 85% of which are singletons, and about 3.4% rests with the top ten. Sample: PBMCs. The receptor set was obtained from a man in his forties or fifties in good health and CMV-seropositive.

This clone was picked up a small number of times. The chain joins TRBV27 to TRBJ1-5; D possibly corresponds to TRBD1 (5 bases). V gave up 1 base and J gave up 2 bases, with 9 bases separating them. The length of the CDR3 is 15 residues. CDR1 is MNHEY, CDR2 SMNVEV, per germline (reference sequence). The CDR3 DNA sequence: TGTGCCAGCAGTTTATGGGGGGGAGGCAATCAGCCCCAGCATTTT. Residues: CASSLWGGGNQPQHF.

The chain combines TRBV7-3 with TRBJ1-1; D is unresolved. V lost 5 bases and J lost 1, with 8 bases in between. Per germline, CDR1 SGHTA and CDR2 FQGTGA. The CDR3 contains 13 residues. CDR3 loop: CASSDGENTEAFF. CDR3 bases: TGTGCCAGCAGCGATGGAGAGAACACTGAAGCTTTCTTT. Complete variable domain (other parts from reference TRBV7-3 and TRBJ1-1): GAGVSQTPSNKVTEKGKYVELRCDPISGHTALYWYRQSLGQGPEFLIYFQGTGAADDSGLPNDRFFAVRPEGSVSTLKIQRTERGDSAVYLCASSDGENTEAFFGQGTRLTVV.

This rearrangement joins TRBV14 to TRBJ1-2, with TRBD1 identical over 8 bases. V was clipped by 1 base and J by 6 bases; unmatched bases: 7. The CDR3 extends over 15 amino acids. Germline assignment: CDR1 SGHDN and CDR2 FVKESK. The CDR3 coding sequence is TGTGCCAGCAGCCAAGTGGACAGGGTAACGAATGGCTACACCTTC. Protein: CASSQVDRVTNGYTF.

This chain links TRBV5-1 with TRBJ2-4, with 7 bases matching TRBD2. V was clipped by 2 bases and J by 5 bases; unmatched bases: 7. Germline V CDR1 and CDR2: SGHRS, YFSETQ. The length of the CDR3 is 15 residues. CDR3 protein: CASSFTGTNQNIQYF. Here the CDR3 DNA reads TGCGCCAGCAGCTTTACCGGGACTAACCAAAACATTCAGTACTTC.

The chain employs TRBV6-5 and TRBJ1-1; 7 nucleotides agree with TRBD1. CDR1 MNHEY and CDR2 SVGAGI come from the germline V gene. V was pared by 6 bases and J by 3 bases, with 10 bases of the junction left unmatched. The CDR3 has 15 residues. DNA for the CDR3: TGTGCCAGCAGCCGCTCCTCCAGGGGGGACACTGAAGCTTTCTTT. Encoded protein: CASSRSSRGDTEAFF.

The J gene is TRBJ2-5, the V gene TRBV7-2, with TRBD2 as a possible D gene (9 bases). TRBJ2-7 explains the end of the DNA better; the J call may be wrong. Germline CDR1 is SGHTA and CDR2 is FQGNSA. The CDR3 runs 16 residues. In nucleotides, the CDR3 is TGTGCCAGCAGCCCCAGGGGGCTAGCGGGAATCAACGAGCAGTACTTC. Protein sequence: CASSPRGLAGINEQYF.

This clone was counted a few times. V is TRBV5-8 and J is TRBJ2-7; maybe TRBD1 (5 bases). Germline V gives CDR1 SGHTS, CDR2 YDEGEE. V lost 3 bases to trimming and J lost 0 bases, with 10 bases between them. This CDR3 is 14 amino acids long. In DNA form, the CDR3 reads TGTGCCAGCAGCTGGGGCAGAGACTCCTACGAGCAGTACTTC. Amino acid sequence: CASSWGRDSYEQYF.

The chain uses TRBV28 and TRBJ2-7; D is perhaps TRBD1 (6 bases). Germline-derived CDR1 and CDR2 are MDHEN and SYDVKM. The CDR3 totals 13 residues. Between the trimmed V and J ends, which lost 3 bases and 4 bases, there was a span of 10 bases. The CDR3 here is CASSLDRLYEQYF. The DNA of the CDR3 is TGTGCCAGCAGTTTGGACAGACTATACGAGCAGTACTTC.

The genes are TRBV15 and TRBJ2-1; 7 positions agree with TRBD1. The V gene end was trimmed by 5 bases and the J gene end by 2 bases; junction bases not matched to a gene: 6. The CDR3 has 15 amino acids. From germline, CDR1 is LNHNV and CDR2 YYDKDF (reference sequence). The CDR3 protein is CATSGRTGAYNEQFF. The CDR3 bases are TGTGCCACCAGCGGAAGAACAGGGGCCTACAATGAGCAGTTCTTC.

The rearrangement joins TRBV7-9 to TRBJ2-1; TRBD2 agrees at 14 bases. The CDR3 contains 15 residues. The V and J ends lost 5 bases and 6 bases, in that order; junction bases with no gene match: 3. Germline V lookup: CDR1 SEHNR, CDR2 FQNEAQ (reference sequence). CDR3 protein: CASSRTSGRFNEQFF. The CDR3 DNA reads as TGTGCCAGCAGCAGGACTAGCGGGAGGTTCAATGAGCAGTTCTTC.

This clone appeared a single time. V usage is TRBV27 and J usage is TRBJ1-4; 9 nucleotides line up with TRBD1. The V and J ends lost 3 bases and 5 bases, in that order; junction bases with no gene match: 4. Per germline, CDR1 MNHEY and CDR2 SMNVEV (reference sequence). This CDR3 comprises 15 residues. The CDR3 coding sequence is TGTGCCAGCAGTTTTCTGGGACAGGGAAATGAAAAACTGTTTTTT. Translated, it gives CASSFLGQGNEKLFF.

The count of this clone is one. The chain couples TRBV25-1 to TRBJ2-7, with D possibly being TRBD2 (6 bases). CDR1 is MGHDK, CDR2 SYGVNS, per germline. This CDR3 comprises 14 residues. The ends were cut back, 4 bases at V and 1 base at J, with 11 bases in the middle. This CDR3 is CASSVGGTSYEQYF. CDR3 sequence (DNA): TGTGCCAGCAGTGTGGGCGGGACTTCCTACGAGCAGTACTTC.

CDR3 sequence (DNA): TGTGCCAGCAGCTTAGCGGGATTGCGGGGCACAGATACGCAGTATTTT. Amino acid sequence: CASSLAGLRGTDTQYF. The chain couples TRBV7-2 to TRBJ2-3; TRBD2 is a possible D gene (5 bases). V was cut by 0 bases and J by 1 base, with 11 bases left in between. The CDR3 runs to 16 residues. CDR1 SGHTA and CDR2 FQGNSA come from the germline V gene.

Only a few counts were recorded for this clone. This chain connects TRBV2 to TRBJ2-5; 8 nucleotides match TRBD2. This CDR3 is 16 amino acids long. Germline values: CDR1 SNHLY, CDR2 FYNNEI. J lost 3 bases, V lost 7 bases, and 13 bases had no gene match. CDR3 in amino acids: CASTSSGSLVKETQYF. The CDR3 DNA sequence: TGTGCCAGCACATCCAGCGGGAGTTTGGTGAAAGAGACCCAGTACTTC.

The chain has TRBV13 and TRBJ2-7; 12 bases fit TRBD2. CDR3 size: 16 residues. From germline, CDR1 is PRHDT and CDR2 FYEKMQ (reference sequence). The trim removed 6 bases at V and 1 base at J, leaving 7 bases unmatched. The CDR3 nucleotides are TGTGCCAGCAGGAAAGCCGGGACTAGCGGGTCCTACGAGCAGTACTTC. Amino acids: CASRKAGTSGSYEQYF.

The chain couples TRBV5-6 to TRBJ2-3, with D tentatively TRBD1 (5 bases). CDR1 and CDR2 (germline): SGHDT, YYEEEE. The CDR3 sequence is 14 residues long. V was trimmed by 2 bases and J by 4 bases, leaving 11 bases between them. The CDR3 DNA sequence: TGTGCCAGCAGCTTTTGGGGCGTTGCAGATACGCAGTATTTT. Translation: CASSFWGVADTQYF.

The CDR3 DNA reads TGTGCCAGCCTGTTAAATACTGAAGCTTTCTTT. As protein: CASLLNTEAFF. This chain links TRBV7-3 with TRBJ1-1; D not certain. Germline V lookup: CDR1 SGHTA, CDR2 FQGTGA. Between the trimmed V and J ends, which lost 8 bases and 5 bases, there was a span of 9 bases. CDR3 length: 11 residues.

The chain uses TRBV6-1 and TRBJ1-2; D is unclear. This CDR3 region has 18 residues. CDR1 is MNHNS, CDR2 SASEGT, per germline. The V and J ends lost 0 bases and 0 bases respectively, with 17 bases between them. Written as DNA, the CDR3 is TGTGCCAGCAGTGAAGCCCGAGTCCGAAACCGCCCTAACTATGGCTACACCTTC. Translated: CASSEARVRNRPNYGYTF.

This clone showed up just once. The chain couples TRBV7-3 to TRBJ1-1; TRBD1 aligns across 10 bases. The germline V gene has CDR1 SGHTA and CDR2 FQGTGA. V lost 1 base, J lost 0 bases, and 2 bases stayed unmatched. The CDR3 is 16 residues long. CDR3 amino acids: CASSLKGQGLNTEAFF. The DNA for the CDR3 is TGTGCCAGCAGCTTAAAGGGACAGGGGTTGAACACTGAAGCTTTCTTT.

This clone appeared a few times. The chain combines TRBV5-6 with TRBJ2-5, with D maybe TRBD2 (5 bases). The V end was cut by 2 bases, the J end by 5 bases, with 19 bases between. The CDR3 has 16 residues. Germline V gene sequence: CDR1 SGHDT, CDR2 YYEEEE. The CDR3 region is CASSFSGSRPWETQYF. In nucleotides, the CDR3 is TGTGCCAGCAGCTTCTCGGGGTCCCGGCCGTGGGAGACCCAGTACTTC.

This sequence joins TRBV27 and TRBJ2-7; D is possibly TRBD1 (5 bases). V was trimmed by 6 bases and J by 2 bases, leaving 11 bases between them. CDR3 length: 13 amino acids. Germline V CDR1 and CDR2: MNHEY, SMNVEV (reference sequence). In DNA, the CDR3 is TGTGCCAGCAGGATCAGGGCTACCTACGAGCAGTACTTC. Encoded protein: CASRIRATYEQYF.

The gene calls are TRBV7-2 and TRBJ2-1; 7 bases agree with TRBD2. V shed 2 bases and J 9 bases; nucleotides not matched to a gene: 7. Per germline, CDR1 SGHTA and CDR2 FQGNSA. This CDR3 is 14 amino acids long. In DNA, the CDR3 is TGTGCCAGCAGCTTACTAGCCCCGGGGGGTGAGCAGTTCTTC. Translating it yields CASSLLAPGGEQFF.

This sequence joins TRBV7-8 and TRBJ2-3, with D tentatively TRBD2 (5 bases). This CDR3 spans 16 amino acids. V was pared by 1 base and J by 0 bases, with 11 bases between. The germline gives CDR1 SGHVS, CDR2 FQNEAQ. The CDR3 bases are TGTGCCAGCAGCTTAGGTGGGAGTACTAGCACAGATACGCAGTATTTT. This codes for CASSLGGSTSTDTQYF.

This clone has a single count. The chain carries TRBV19 and TRBJ2-6, with D perhaps TRBD1 (5 bases). The CDR3 runs to 18 residues. Per the germline V gene, CDR1 is LNHDA and CDR2 is SQIVND (reference sequence). V lost 0 bases and J lost 0, with 12 bases in between. The CDR3 bases are TGTGCCAGTAGTATAGATCGGACATCCAGCTCTGGGGCCAACGTCCTGACTTTC. This translates into CASSIDRTSSSGANVLTF.

The chain uses TRBV11-2 and TRBJ2-7, with TRBD2 matching 12 bases. This CDR3 spans 15 amino acids. V shed 5 bases, J shed 3 bases, and the junction held 5 bases outside the gene matches. Germline-derived CDR1 and CDR2 are SGHAT and FQNNGV. CDR3 amino acids: CASSPLTSGSYEQYF. The CDR3, as DNA: TGTGCCAGCAGCCCTTTGACTAGCGGGAGCTACGAGCAGTACTTC. Combining the CDR3 with reference TRBV11-2 and TRBJ2-7 gives the whole variable domain EAGVAQSPRYKIIEKRQSVAFWCNPISGHATLYWYQQILGQGPKLLIQFQNNGVVDDSQLPKDRFSAERLKGVDSTLKIQPAKLEDSAVYLCASSPLTSGSYEQYFGPGTRLTVT.

This clone was recorded once. This rearrangement joins TRBV9 to TRBJ2-3; perhaps TRBD2 as D (6 bases). V was cut by 3 bases and J by 0 bases, with 14 bases left in between. CDR3 size: 16 residues. In germline, CDR1 is SGDLS, CDR2 YYNGEE. CDR3 residues: CASSAGTPTSTDTQYF. DNA for the CDR3: TGTGCCAGCAGCGCCGGGACTCCAACTAGCACAGATACGCAGTATTTT.

This clone was seen a single time. One end of the junction is discordant with germline, which a read error may explain. The chain links TRBV28 to TRBJ2-7; D may be TRBD1 (6 bases). Looked up from germline, CDR1 is MDHEN and CDR2 is SYDVKM. The CDR3 consists of 11 residues. In DNA form, the CDR3 reads TGTGCCAGCAGTTTTAGCAGGGGCTTTTTCTTC. It codes for CASSFSRGFFF.

A word on this clone: A junction end diverges from the germline sequence, so it may reflect a read error. At the DNA level, this CDR3 is encoded by other sequences in the same sample as well. V usage is TRBV29-1 and J usage is TRBJ1-1; 10 bases map to TRBD1. The CDR3 length is 13 residues. From germline, CDR1 is SQVTM and CDR2 ANQGSEA. The CDR3 DNA sequence: TGCAGCGTCCAACAACGACAGGGGGCTGAAGCTTTCTTC. This sequence encodes CSVQQRQGAEAFF.